This T cell receptor (beta chain) originates from a study of blood T cell repertoires in COVID-19. At the level of the study: Each recovered donor of Cohort 3 presented with two negative PCRs, clearance, or symptom resolution. The United States, Italy and Spain provided the acute and convalescent COVID-19 samples.

The germline CDR1 and CDR2 sequences are MNHEY and SVGAGI. V was trimmed by 6 bases and J by 3 bases, leaving 16 bases between them. CDR3 length equals 15 residues. Here immunoSEQ multiplex PCR was the method, and the copy in TCRdb shows in-frame clones only, minus some. Of roughly 150,000 clones listed, around 80% are singletons. The sequenced sample consisted of PBMCs or T cells enriched from blood (not recorded which). This TCR was recovered from a woman between 65 and 79 years old in a cohort exposed to, infected with or recovered from COVID-19 (not recorded which). This chain uses TRBV6-5 with TRBJ2-3; the D gene is possibly TRBD2 (6 bases). For the CDR3, the DNA is TGTGCCAGCAGCGGTAGCGGCACAGGAACAGATACGCAGTATTTT. It encodes CASSGSGTGTDTQYF.